One and the same sample provided the 32 T cell receptor beta chains below, sequenced in a study of T cell clonality in common variable immunodeficiency. Repertoires were generated with immunoSEQ multiplex PCR, while TCRdb's copy carries only in-frame clones and drops some. The sample contains around 60,000 clones, none of them singletons. The specimen was peripheral blood mononuclear cells. Receptors were obtained from a person aged 18 to 75 in good health.

This clone was counted ten times or more. The observed sequence ends 3 residues before the CDR3 terminus, with the missing tail filled in from the germline J gene. The V and J genes are TRBV7-9 and TRBJ2-7; 8 nucleotides agree with TRBD1. CDR3 length equals 14 residues. Trimming removed 8 bases from V and 5 bases from J; junction bases left unmatched: 11. Germline V gene data show CDR1 as SEHNR and CDR2 as FQNEAQ (reference sequence). CDR3 amino acids: CASRRQGLRDEQYF. The CDR3 DNA, read in part, is TGTGCCAGCCGGAGACAGGGGCTTCGAGACGAG. Variable domain in full (rest from reference TRBV7-9 and TRBJ2-7): DTGVSQNPRHKITKRGQNVTFRCDPISEHNRLYWYRQTLGQGPEFLTYFQNEAQLEKSRLLSDRFSAERPKGSFSTLEIQRTEQGDSAMYLCASRRQGLRDEQYFGPGTRLTVT.

There are many counts of this clone. CDR3 DNA, as far as it was read: TGTGCCTGGGACCTACAGGGGAGCGGGGGAGATACG. This encodes CAWDLQGSGGDT. The entire CDR3 protein is CAWDLQGSGGDTQYF. The V and J genes are TRBV30 and TRBJ2-3; TRBD2 is a possible D gene (8 bases). The CDR3 end is not reached by the read, which stops 3 residues before it; the germline J gene fills it in. The germline V gene encodes CDR1 GTSNPN and CDR2 SVGIG (reference sequence). This CDR3 has 15 amino acids. Trimming cost V 5 bases and J 5 bases, with 20 bases left between them. Based on the CDR3 plus reference TRBV30 and TRBJ2-3, the full variable domain is SQTIHQWPATLVQPVGSPLSLECTVEGTSNPNLYWYRQAAGRGLQLLFYSVGIGQISSEVPQNLSASRPQDRQFILSSKKLLLSDSGFYLCAWDLQGSGGDTQYFGPGTRLTVL.

At least ten counts were recorded for this clone. The CDR3 end lies 3 residues beyond the end of the read and is filled in from the germline J gene. The chain recombines TRBV4-2 with TRBJ1-6, with D possibly TRBD1 on 6 matching bases. CDR1 is LGHNA, CDR2 YNFKEQ, per germline. The V end lost 0 bases, the J end lost 8 bases, and 11 bases lay between the germline ends. The CDR3 has 15 residues. Partial CDR3 DNA: TGTGCCAGCAGCCAAGATACAGGGCTGGATTCACCC. Amino acid sequence: CASSQDTGLDSP. The full CDR3 protein reads CASSQDTGLDSPLHF.

This clone was counted many times. The CDR3 end lies 3 residues beyond the end of the read and is filled in from the germline J gene. V and J are TRBV20-1 and TRBJ2-1; perhaps TRBD1 as D (5 bases). CDR3 length equals 14 residues. The germline V and J ends were trimmed by 0 bases and 6 bases, with 12 bases remaining between them. Germline CDR1 DFQATT, CDR2 SNEGSKA (reference sequence). The DNA read from the CDR3 is TGCAGTGCTAGAGATTCACAGGCTAGCAATGAG. Amino acid sequence: CSARDSQASNE. The whole CDR3 sequence reads CSARDSQASNEQFF.

This clone was observed at least ten times. The missing CDR3 end, 3 residues past where the read stops, is filled in from the germline J gene. The gene calls are TRBV5-5 and TRBJ2-7, with D hard to call. V lost 2 bases to trimming and J lost 5 bases, with 17 bases between them. The CDR3 runs to 15 residues. In germline, CDR1 is SGHKS, CDR2 YYEKEE (reference sequence). The sequenced CDR3 bases are TGTGCCAGCAGCTTTATCTCAGGTCCGTCTAACGAG. Its translation: CASSFISGPSNE. The CDR3 in its entirety is CASSFISGPSNEQYF. Full variable domain (rest looked up from reference TRBV5-5 and TRBJ2-7): DAGVTQSPTHLIKTRGQQVTLRCSPISGHKSVSWYQQVLGQGPQFIFQYYEKEERGRGNFPDRFSARQFPNYSSELNVNALLLGDSALYLCASSFISGPSNEQYFGPGTRLTVT.

CDR3 amino acids: CSARAGGPIANNEQFF. Incomplete CDR3 DNA: TGCAGTGCTAGGGCGGGGGGGCCAATTGCGAACAATGAG. The chain couples TRBV20-1 to TRBJ2-1, with 9 bases matching TRBD2. The read comes to an end 3 residues before the CDR3 does, leaving the germline J gene to fill in the end. The CDR3 is 16 amino acids. Per the germline V gene, CDR1 is DFQATT and CDR2 is SNEGSKA (reference sequence). V lost 3 bases and J lost 5; bases outside the gene matches: 11.

This clone was picked up many times. The read ends 3 residues early relative to the CDR3; the germline J gene fills the gap. The chain is built from TRBV14 and TRBJ1-2; TRBD1 matches at 7 bases. The CDR3 is made up of 13 amino acids. V shed 5 bases, J shed 2 bases, and the junction held 2 bases outside the gene matches. Germline V gene lookup returns CDR1 SGHDN and CDR2 FVKESK. CDR3 DNA (partial): TGTGCCAGCAGCTTGGACAGGAACTATGGC. This translates into CASSLDRNYG. The entire CDR3 reads CASSLDRNYGYTF.

Many counts were recorded for this clone. Read data end 3 residues before the CDR3 end; the end is taken from the germline J gene. This chain connects TRBV5-1 to TRBJ2-3; D is possibly TRBD1 (6 bases). Trimming removed 0 bases from V and 0 bases from J, with 14 bases in between. This CDR3 contains 17 residues. The germline CDR1 and CDR2 sequences are SGHRS and YFSETQ. CDR3 region: CASSLASTGTSTDTQYF. Incomplete CDR3 DNA: TGCGCCAGCAGCTTGGCCTCGACAGGCACCAGCACAGATACG. Variable domain in full (rest from reference TRBV5-1 and TRBJ2-3): KAGVTQTPRYLIKTRGQQVTLSCSPISGHRSVSWYQQTPGQGLQFLFEYFSETQRNKGNFPGRFSGRQFSNSRSEMNVSTLELGDSALYLCASSLASTGTSTDTQYFGPGTRLTVL.

This clone was counted at least ten times. The CDR3 DNA, read in part, is TGCGCCAGCAGCTTCCAGGGGGCCCCAGATACG. Its protein product is CASSFQGAPDT. The entire CDR3 sequence reads CASSFQGAPDTQYF. The chain has TRBV5-1 and TRBJ2-3; 8 bases match TRBD1. The read halts 3 residues ahead of the CDR3 end, with the missing end drawn from the germline J gene. V lost 2 bases and J lost 4; bases outside the gene matches: 3. CDR1 SGHRS and CDR2 YFSETQ come from the germline V gene. This CDR3 spans 14 amino acids.

This clone has ten or more counts. The CDR3 end is not reached by the read, which stops 3 residues before it; the germline J gene fills it in. This sequence joins TRBV7-3 and TRBJ1-3, with TRBD1 identical over 9 bases. This CDR3 comprises 15 residues. Trimming cost V 4 bases and J 4 bases; bases outside gene matches: 5. The germline gives CDR1 SGHTA, CDR2 FQGTGA. Partial CDR3 DNA: TGTGCCAGCAGCTCGGGACAGGGAGAAGGAAACACC. It specifies CASSSGQGEGNT. The entire CDR3 sequence reads CASSSGQGEGNTIYF.

This clone came up many times. The read halts 3 residues ahead of the CDR3 end, with the missing end drawn from the germline J gene. The V gene is TRBV6-1, the J gene TRBJ2-7, with 8 nucleotides matching TRBD2. V lost 0 bases, J lost 4 bases, and 5 bases stayed unmatched. Germline values: CDR1 MNHNS, CDR2 SASEGT. The CDR3 has 15 amino acids. The sequenced CDR3 bases are TGTGCCAGCAGTGAAGCATCAGCGGGAGTTTACGAG. It specifies CASSEASAGVYE. The whole CDR3 region reads CASSEASAGVYEQYF.

This clone was seen repeatedly, ten times or more. The read ends 3 residues before the CDR3 terminus; that terminus is restored from the germline J gene. The V call is TRBV19, the J call TRBJ1-1, with TRBD1 identical over 7 bases. The V and J ends lost 5 bases and 7 bases, in that order; junction bases with no gene match: 10. Germline CDR1 reads LNHDA; CDR2 reads SQIVND (reference sequence). The CDR3 is 14 amino acids. The part of the CDR3 DNA that was read is TGTGCCAGTAGTGCTCCAGGGGGAAGAGGTGAA. Amino acids: CASSAPGGRGE. The whole CDR3 is CASSAPGGRGEAFF.

This clone was observed many times. Sequencing ends 3 residues short of the CDR3 end; the germline J gene provides the rest. The V call is TRBV19, the J call TRBJ1-1; weak D call: TRBD1 (5 bases). The CDR3 sequence is 15 residues long. Germline CDR1 is LNHDA and CDR2 is SQIVND (reference sequence). The germline V and J ends were trimmed by 0 bases and 4 bases, with 12 bases remaining between them. CDR3 DNA (partial): TGTGCCAGTAGTATAGATCAGGGAGTGGTCACTGAA. It is translated as CASSIDQGVVTE. The entire CDR3 is CASSIDQGVVTEAFF.

This clone was picked up many times. The read terminates 3 residues ahead of where the CDR3 ends, so the germline J gene completes it. J is TRBJ2-1 and V is TRBV2, with 10 bases identical to TRBD2. This CDR3 is built from 15 residues. J lost 7 bases, V lost 4 bases, and 7 bases had no gene match. CDR1 SNHLY and CDR2 FYNNEI come from the germline V gene. CDR3 DNA, as far as it was read: TGTGCCAGCAGTGCAAGAGCGGGGGGGCCGAATGAG. Translation: CASSARAGGPNE. The entire CDR3 is CASSARAGGPNEQFF. Full variable domain (outside the CDR3, taken from reference TRBV2 and TRBJ2-1): EPEVTQTPSHQVTQMGQEVILRCVPISNHLYFYWYRQILGQKVEFLVSFYNNEISEKSEIFDDQFSVERPDGSNFTLKIRSTKLEDSAMYFCASSARAGGPNEQFFGPGTRLTVL.

This clone was seen ten or more times. The CDR3 end is not reached by the read, which stops 3 residues before it; the germline J gene fills it in. The rearrangement joins TRBV14 to TRBJ1-6; a possible D gene is TRBD1 (5 bases). Germline CDR1 is SGHDN and CDR2 is FVKESK. This CDR3 comprises 13 residues. CDR3 DNA (partial): TGTGCCAGCAGCCAGACCGTTTGGGGGGCC. Its protein product is CASSQTVWGA. The whole CDR3 sequence is CASSQTVWGALHF.

This clone was recorded at least ten times. The read terminates 3 residues ahead of where the CDR3 ends, so the germline J gene completes it. The chain uses TRBV20-1 and TRBJ1-6; D may be TRBD1 (6 bases). Germline CDR1 DFQATT, CDR2 SNEGSKA (reference sequence). CDR3 size: 14 residues. V shed 5 bases and J shed 6 bases, with 14 bases lying between them. CDR3 sequence reads: CSASPTGTNSPLHF. The CDR3 bases that were read are TGCAGTGCTTCGCCCACAGGGACTAATTCACCC.

This clone was seen many times. With the read ending 3 residues before the CDR3 end, the germline J gene is used to fill in that end. This chain uses TRBV28 with TRBJ2-7, with D tentatively TRBD1 (6 bases). The ends were cut back, 8 bases at V and 3 bases at J, with 20 bases in the middle. The CDR3 extends over 15 amino acids. The germline V gene encodes CDR1 MDHEN and CDR2 SYDVKM. The covered CDR3 bases are TGTGCCAGCTCTCCCCCCACAGGGATAGGCTACGAG. It codes for CASSPPTGIGYE. The CDR3 as a whole reads CASSPPTGIGYEQYF.

This clone was picked up many times. The read ends 3 residues before the CDR3 terminus; that terminus is restored from the germline J gene. The V gene is TRBV7-9, the J gene TRBJ1-6, with D maybe TRBD1 (5 bases). The CDR3 consists of 14 residues. V gave up 1 base and J gave up 6 bases, with 7 bases separating them. CDR1 is SEHNR, CDR2 FQNEAQ, per germline (reference sequence). CDR3 bases read: TGTGCCAGCAGCTTAGTAGGGGCTAATTCACCC. Translating it yields CASSLVGANSP. The CDR3 in full is CASSLVGANSPLHF.

This clone was counted many times. The read ends 3 residues early relative to the CDR3; the germline J gene fills the gap. The chain couples TRBV30 to TRBJ1-4, with D maybe TRBD1 (5 bases). V gave up 3 bases and J gave up 7 bases, with 12 bases separating them. Per the germline V gene, CDR1 is GTSNPN and CDR2 is SVGIG (reference sequence). There are 13 residues in the CDR3. The CDR3 bases that were read are TGTGCCTGGAGAAGGGCAAGGGGTGAAAAA. Residues: CAWRRARGEK. From start to end, the CDR3 is CAWRRARGEKLFF.

This clone was detected ten times or more. From the germline J gene comes the end of the CDR3, since the read stops 3 residues before it. The chain uses TRBV5-1 and TRBJ2-1, with 7 bases fitting TRBD1. Germline lookup yields CDR1 SGHRS and CDR2 YFSETQ. Unmatched junction bases numbered 10, after V lost 0 bases and J lost 7 bases. CDR3 length: 16 residues. The CDR3 region is CASSLEGALTINEQFF. The DNA read from the CDR3 is TGCGCCAGCAGCTTGGAGGGGGCCCTTACAATAAATGAG.

Sample share makes this clone medium-sized (0.01 to 0.1%). The read is 3 residues too short to cover the CDR3 end, so that end is filled in from the germline J gene. V and J are TRBV28 and TRBJ2-7, with TRBD1 identical over 7 bases. Germline trimming cut 2 bases from V and 5 bases from J; bases unmatched to any gene: 9. CDR3 size: 15 residues. The germline V gene encodes CDR1 MDHEN and CDR2 SYDVKM. The CDR3 loop is CASSLLSDRVDEQYF. The CDR3 DNA, read in part, is TGTGCCAGCAGTTTACTTAGCGACAGGGTGGACGAG.

This clone showed up just a few times. The observed sequence ends 3 residues before the CDR3 terminus, with the missing tail filled in from the germline J gene. V is TRBV7-8 and J is TRBJ1-6; weak D call: TRBD1 (5 bases). The CDR3 loop spans 14 amino acids. Trimming left V 0 bases short and J 12 bases short, with 12 bases between. Germline CDR1 SGHVS, CDR2 FQNEAQ. The CDR3: CASSLAGGRKPLHF. The CDR3 bases that were read are TGTGCCAGCAGCTTAGCCGGGGGGAGGAAACCC. Looking up the rest from reference TRBV7-8 and TRBJ1-6 gives the full variable domain: GAGVSQSPRYKVAKRGQDVALRCDPISGHVSLFWYQQALGQGPEFLTYFQNEAQLDKSGLPSDRFFAERPEGSVSTLKIQRTQQEDSAVYLCASSLAGGRKPLHFGNGTRLTVT.

This clone was seen many times. The read stops 3 residues short of the end of the CDR3; the missing end is completed from the germline J gene. V and J are TRBV7-6 and TRBJ2-1; D perhaps matches TRBD2 (5 bases). This CDR3 is 14 amino acids long. V was trimmed by 5 bases and J by 9 bases, leaving 17 bases between them. Germline-derived CDR1 and CDR2 are SGHVS and FNYEAQ. Here the CDR3 reads CASSQLEGSAEQFF. The sequenced CDR3 bases are TGTGCCAGCAGCCAACTCGAGGGCTCGGCTGAG.

This clone was seen many times. Read data end 3 residues before the CDR3 end; the end is taken from the germline J gene. The chain links TRBV19 to TRBJ2-3; 7 bases align to TRBD2. Germline CDR1 LNHDA, CDR2 SQIVND (reference sequence). This CDR3 has 15 amino acids. V lost 2 bases to trimming and J lost 6 bases; unmatched junction nucleotides: 8. The CDR3 bases that were read are TGTGCCAGTAGTATAAGGCGGGAGAGGTATGATACG. Encoded protein: CASSIRRERYDT. The CDR3 as a whole reads CASSIRRERYDTQYF.

This clone was recorded at least ten times. The CDR3 extends 3 residues past the end of the read, so its final part is completed from the germline J gene. The chain joins TRBV5-1 to TRBJ1-2; 9 positions agree with TRBD1. Germline values: CDR1 SGHRS, CDR2 YFSETQ. There are 14 residues in the CDR3. After removal of 3 bases from V and 6 bases from J, the junction contained 6 bases not matched to a gene. CDR3 region: CASSWTGARDGYTF. The part of the CDR3 DNA that was read is TGCGCCAGCAGCTGGACAGGGGCTAGGGATGGC.

The table lists this clone with many counts. The DNA ends 3 residues before the CDR3 does, and the rest of the CDR3 is filled in from the germline J gene. The chain links TRBV19 to TRBJ2-1; maybe TRBD1 (5 bases). CDR1 is LNHDA, CDR2 SQIVND, per germline (reference sequence). There are 13 residues in the CDR3. Trimming pared 10 bases from V and 4 bases from J, leaving 14 bases between. The covered CDR3 bases are TGTGCCACAAGTTGGACATATTACAATGAG. Its translation: CATSWTYYNE. The entire CDR3 reads CATSWTYYNEQFF. The variable domain in full, with the rest retrieved from reference TRBV19 and TRBJ2-1, is DGGITQSPKYLFRKEGQNVTLSCEQNLNHDAMYWYRQDPGQGLRLIYYSQIVNDFQKGDIAEGYSVSREKKESFPLTVTSAQKNPTAFYLCATSWTYYNEQFFGPGTRLTVL.

This clone came up many times. The read stops 3 residues short of the end of the CDR3; the missing end is completed from the germline J gene. The chain has TRBV5-1 and TRBJ2-2; 7 bases are shared with TRBD2. V was pared by 4 bases and J by 0 bases, with 3 bases of the junction left unmatched. Germline values: CDR1 SGHRS, CDR2 YFSETQ. The CDR3 covers 15 residues. CDR3 DNA, as far as it was read: TGCGCCAGCAGCCGAGCGGGAACGAACACCGGGGAG. Amino acid sequence: CASSRAGTNTGE. The full CDR3 protein reads CASSRAGTNTGELFF.

This clone was found many times. The read gets to within 3 residues of the CDR3 end, and the germline J gene fills in the rest. J is TRBJ1-4 and V is TRBV5-1; D unresolved. V was pared by 0 bases and J by 8 bases, with 8 bases between. The CDR3 is made up of 13 amino acids. CDR1 is SGHRS and CDR2 is YFSETQ in the germline V gene. The CDR3 DNA, read in part, is TGCGCCAGCAGCTTGGCGGGGTTGGAAAAA. Encoded protein: CASSLAGLEK. The whole CDR3 protein reads CASSLAGLEKLFF.

Ten or more counts support this clone. The CDR3 spells CASSQVEGFYEQYF. The sequenced part of the CDR3 DNA is TGCGCCAGCAGCCAAGTTGAGGGTTTCTACGAG. The chain joins TRBV4-1 to TRBJ2-7, with a tentative D call TRBD2 (5 bases). Read sequence stops 3 residues before the CDR3 end, and the germline J gene provides the missing end. The V end lost 1 base, the J end lost 3 bases, and 10 bases lay between the germline ends. Looked up from germline, CDR1 is MGHRA and CDR2 is YSYEKL. The CDR3 spans 14 residues.

This clone appeared many times. The part of the CDR3 DNA that was read is TGCAGCGTTACATCCCGACAGGGGGCGAACACTGAA. Translation gives CSVTSRQGANTE. Given in full, the CDR3 is CSVTSRQGANTEAFF. The rearrangement uses TRBV29-1 and TRBJ1-1, with 10 bases aligning to TRBD1. The read falls 3 residues short of the CDR3 end, and the missing part is taken from the germline J gene. There are 15 residues in the CDR3. V dropped 5 bases and J dropped 1; count of bases not matched to a gene: 7. The germline V gene encodes CDR1 SQVTM and CDR2 ANQGSEA. Full variable domain (remainder filled in from reference TRBV29-1 and TRBJ1-1): SAVISQKPSRDICQRGTSLTIQCQVDSQVTMMFWYRQQPGQSLTLIATANQGSEATYESGFVIDKFPISRPNLTFSTLTVSNMSPEDSSIYLCSVTSRQGANTEAFFGQGTRLTVV.

In this sample, this clone turned up many times. The observed sequence ends 3 residues before the CDR3 terminus, with the missing tail filled in from the germline J gene. Other DNA sequences from this sample encode an identical CDR3 as well. The J gene is TRBJ2-1, the V gene TRBV7-2, with 9 bases aligning to TRBD1. Unmatched junction bases numbered 6, after V lost 4 bases and J lost 8 bases. This CDR3 is built from 14 residues. CDR1 is SGHTA and CDR2 is FQGNSA in the germline V gene. The CDR3 DNA, read in part, is TGTGCCAGCAGCTCCGGGACAGGGAAGGATGAG. It codes for CASSSGTGKDE. The entire CDR3 protein is CASSSGTGKDEQFF.

At least ten counts were recorded for this clone. The CDR3 end lies 3 residues beyond the end of the read and is filled in from the germline J gene. The same CDR3 also results from other DNA sequences found in this sample. The genes are TRBV18 and TRBJ2-7; 7 bases map to TRBD1. Per the germline V gene, CDR1 is KGHSH and CDR2 is LQKENI. Trimming at V came to 2 bases and at J to 3 bases, leaving 4 bases not matched to a gene. The CDR3 consists of 14 residues. The CDR3 region is CASSPSGQNYEQYF. The sequenced part of the CDR3 DNA is TGTGCCAGCTCACCATCGGGACAGAACTACGAG.